This T cell receptor beta chain was recovered during a study of T cell responses to AZD1222 COVID-19 vaccine. Study summary: Analyses pooled second doses at about 4 or about 12 weeks. The study, taken as a whole, reports: White British ancestry dominated among donors, who included more females, and clonal diversity was possibly underestimated. Only 5 or 6 people who got AZD1222 tested seropositive at baseline.

This clone turned up a few times. Its target is unknown. With 5 bases clipped from V and 2 bases from J, the junction kept 5 bases outside the gene matches. From germline, CDR1 is MNHEY and CDR2 SMNVEV (reference sequence). The CDR3 length is 15 residues. Profiled with immunoSEQ multiplex PCR; TCRdb holds only in-frame clones, not every one. Seen here are fewer than 110,000 clones, 91% observed once, and the top ten hold under 60%. The sequence was obtained from an adult in good health. Sequenced here: peripheral blood, sampled on day 0 of AZD1222 vaccination. The rearrangement uses TRBV27 and TRBJ2-5, with 10 bases identical to TRBD2. CDR3 sequence: CASSRGLARQETQYF. The CDR3 region has the DNA TGTGCCAGCAGTCGGGGACTAGCGCGTCAAGAGACCCAGTACTTC.